Below, 32 T cell receptor beta chains from the same sample are listed, as sequenced in a study of graft-versus-host responses after intestinal transplantation. Assay: immunoSEQ multiplex PCR; the TCRdb copy retains only in-frame clones and omits some. The sample lists 84,000 or so clones, roughly 91% occurring once. Their antigen targets remain unknown. Sample: unstimulated CD8+ T cells sorted from spleen or lymph node cells, taken before transplant. These receptors originate from a human donor who was the organ donor for an intestinal transplant.

The genes are TRBV6-1 and TRBJ1-1; no definite D call. In germline, CDR1 is MNHNS, CDR2 SASEGT. This CDR3 has 10 residues. V lost 4 bases, J lost 4 bases, and 1 base lay in between. In DNA, the CDR3 is TGTGCCAGCAGTGGCACTGAAGCTTTCTTT. Protein: CASSGTEAFF.

The CDR3 region has the DNA TGTGCCAGCAGTTCGTTGAATGGAAACACCATATATTTT. Encoded protein: CASSSLNGNTIYF. V gene TRBV27 combines with J gene TRBJ1-3; D call uncertain. V shed 4 bases and J shed 3 bases, with 7 bases lying between them. The CDR3 loop spans 13 amino acids. Germline loops: CDR1 MNHEY, CDR2 SMNVEV (reference sequence).

This sequence joins TRBV7-9 and TRBJ2-1, with 7 bases that match TRBD2. The CDR3 is 14 residues long. In germline, CDR1 is SEHNR, CDR2 FQNEAQ (reference sequence). The ends lost 5 bases at V and 6 bases at J; junction bases unmatched: 7. The CDR3 spells CASSRYGGVNEQFF. CDR3 coding DNA: TGTGCCAGCAGCCGGTATGGGGGGGTCAATGAGCAGTTCTTC.

This clone has only one observation. The CDR3 DNA sequence: TGCGCCAGCATGGGGACAGGGGTTAACTATGGCTACACCTTC. Translation: CASMGTGVNYGYTF. This chain links TRBV10-2 with TRBJ1-2, with TRBD1 matching 10 bases. The CDR3 runs to 14 residues. Germline CDR1 reads WSHSY; CDR2 reads SAAADI. The ends lost 7 bases at V and 1 base at J; junction bases unmatched: 3.

Only one count was recorded for this clone. The chain links TRBV9 to TRBJ2-3, with D hard to call. This CDR3 has 12 amino acids. CDR1 is SGDLS, CDR2 YYNGEE, per germline. V was shortened by 3 bases and J by 6 bases, with 8 bases between the two germline ends. The CDR3 here is CASSGRLDTQYF. The CDR3 coding sequence is TGTGCCAGCAGCGGTCGTCTGGATACGCAGTATTTT.

J is TRBJ2-3 and V is TRBV9; D is ambiguous. The CDR3 is made up of 15 amino acids. Germline values: CDR1 SGDLS, CDR2 YYNGEE. The germline V and J ends were trimmed by 0 bases and 5 bases, with 13 bases remaining between them. The CDR3 sequence is CASSVAHSGEDTQYF. Here the CDR3 DNA reads TGTGCCAGCAGCGTAGCCCACTCGGGTGAAGATACGCAGTATTTT.

V usage is TRBV11-3 and J usage is TRBJ2-2; TRBD1 might be the D (6 bases). Trimming left V 5 bases short and J 5 bases short, with 9 bases between. The length of the CDR3 is 13 residues. Per the germline V gene, CDR1 is SGHNT and CDR2 is YENEEA. CDR3: CASSPGDTGELFF. CDR3 bases: TGTGCCAGCAGCCCAGGGGATACCGGGGAGCTGTTTTTT.

The genes are TRBV2 and TRBJ2-3; TRBD1 aligns across 8 bases. With 5 bases clipped from V and 6 bases from J, the junction kept 16 bases outside the gene matches. The CDR3 extends over 17 amino acids. Germline lookup yields CDR1 SNHLY and CDR2 FYNNEI. The CDR3 DNA sequence: TGTGCCAGCAGTTTCACGAGGACAGGGTTTATCTGGGATACGCAGTATTTT. Residues: CASSFTRTGFIWDTQYF.

The chain has TRBV6-6 and TRBJ1-2; 7 positions agree with TRBD1. The CDR3 totals 13 residues. Germline trimming cut 7 bases from V and 2 bases from J; bases unmatched to any gene: 4. Looked up from germline, CDR1 is MNHNY and CDR2 is SVGAGI (reference sequence). CDR3 loop: CASTQQGNYGYTF. As DNA, the CDR3 is TGTGCCAGCACCCAACAGGGGAACTATGGCTACACCTTC.

The chain employs TRBV28 and TRBJ1-5; no firm D call. The V and J ends lost 6 bases and 2 bases respectively, with 11 bases between them. The CDR3 consists of 14 residues. CDR1 is MDHEN, CDR2 SYDVKM, per germline. The CDR3 nucleotides read TGTGCCAGCAGGGAAGGTTGGGGCAATCAGCCCCAGCATTTT. Amino acids: CASREGWGNQPQHF.

The chain combines TRBV5-6 with TRBJ2-3; 10 bases agree with TRBD2. The CDR3 is 17 amino acids. Germline CDR1 SGHDT, CDR2 YYEEEE. V was clipped by 4 bases and J by 2 bases; unmatched bases: 10. CDR3 bases: TGTGCCAGCAGCACCCTTTTTACTAGCGGGGACACAGATACGCAGTATTTT. Its protein is CASSTLFTSGDTDTQYF.

This chain joins TRBV2 and TRBJ2-3; TRBD2 is a possible D gene (5 bases). The CDR3 loop spans 17 amino acids. Trimming left V 4 bases short and J 0 bases short, with 17 bases between. The germline gives CDR1 SNHLY, CDR2 FYNNEI. In DNA form, the CDR3 reads TGTGCCAGCAGTGTTAAGTTGAGGGTTGAGAGCACAGATACGCAGTATTTT. This encodes CASSVKLRVESTDTQYF.

This chain connects TRBV5-6 to TRBJ1-1, with D maybe TRBD1 (5 bases). V lost 0 bases to trimming and J lost 8 bases, with 8 bases between them. The CDR3 totals 12 residues. Germline V CDR1 and CDR2: SGHDT, YYEEEE. The CDR3 spells CASSLGRVEAFF. The CDR3 DNA reads as TGTGCCAGCAGCTTGGGCAGGGTAGAAGCTTTCTTT.

This sequence joins TRBV5-6 and TRBJ1-3; D is uncertain. CDR1 SGHDT and CDR2 YYEEEE come from the germline V gene. The CDR3 totals 15 residues. Trimming removed 2 bases at V and 7 bases at J, with 16 bases between. The DNA for the CDR3 is TGTGCCAGCAGCTTTTCACCGGAAACGCGGAACACCATATATTTT. It yields the protein CASSFSPETRNTIYF.

The chain carries TRBV19 and TRBJ1-5; D is possibly TRBD1 (5 bases). V lost 10 bases and J lost 10, with 20 bases in between. Germline-derived CDR1 and CDR2 are LNHDA and SQIVND (reference sequence). The CDR3 length is 13 residues. The CDR3 reads CATSGRLVGPQHF. In nucleotides, the CDR3 is TGTGCCACCTCGGGACGCCTTGTCGGCCCCCAGCATTTT.

V usage is TRBV25-1 and J usage is TRBJ2-7, with 7 bases identical to TRBD2. The CDR3 length is 15 residues. The trim removed 1 base at V and 7 bases at J, leaving 10 bases unmatched. Germline loops: CDR1 MGHDK, CDR2 SYGVNS. The CDR3 DNA reads as TGTGCCAGCAGTGAATGGGGGGGGTCCCGACGGGAGCAGTACTTC. Protein product: CASSEWGGSRREQYF.

The rearrangement links TRBV29-1 to TRBJ1-2; D gene uncertain. V shed 6 bases and J shed 4 bases, with 12 bases lying between them. The CDR3 has 12 amino acids. Per germline, CDR1 SQVTM and CDR2 ANQGSEA. For the CDR3, the DNA is TGCAGCGTCAGCGGGAGCTTCTATGGCTACACCTTC. Its protein is CSVSGSFYGYTF. Together with reference TRBV29-1 and TRBJ1-2, the CDR3 gives the full variable domain: SAVISQKPSRDICQRGTSLTIQCQVDSQVTMMFWYRQQPGQSLTLIATANQGSEATYESGFVIDKFPISRPNLTFSTLTVSNMSPEDSSIYLCSVSGSFYGYTFGSGTRLTVV.

The genes are TRBV7-2 and TRBJ2-4, with 7 nucleotides matching TRBD2. The trim removed 5 bases at V and 8 bases at J, leaving 6 bases unmatched. Per germline, CDR1 SGHTA and CDR2 FQGNSA. The CDR3 is 13 residues long. CDR3 amino acids: CASSVTSWDIQYF. The CDR3 DNA follows: TGTGCCAGCAGCGTGACTAGCTGGGACATTCAGTACTTC.

This rearrangement joins TRBV27 to TRBJ1-6, with D possibly being TRBD1 (5 bases). V gave up 7 bases and J gave up 6 bases, with 16 bases separating them. The CDR3 extends over 15 amino acids. CDR1 and CDR2 (germline): MNHEY, SMNVEV (reference sequence). CDR3 in DNA: TGTGCCAGCAACTCCCGGGGGGAACTTAATTCACCCCTCCACTTT. It specifies CASNSRGELNSPLHF.

The gene calls are TRBV27 and TRBJ2-1, with D perhaps TRBD2 (5 bases). This CDR3 region has 11 residues. The germline CDR1 and CDR2 sequences are MNHEY and SMNVEV (reference sequence). V was shortened by 9 bases and J by 14 bases, with 17 bases between the two germline ends. CDR3 protein: CARTREGIKFF. In nucleotides, the CDR3 is TGTGCCAGGACGAGAGAGGGCATTAAGTTCTTC.

The V and J genes are TRBV19 and TRBJ1-2; TRBD1 might be the D (5 bases). V was shortened by 3 bases and J by 2 bases, with 7 bases between the two germline ends. CDR1 is LNHDA and CDR2 is SQIVND in the germline V gene (reference sequence). The CDR3 totals 13 residues. The CDR3, as DNA: TGTGCCAGTAGTATCGGGGCAAACTATGGCTACACCTTC. Residues: CASSIGANYGYTF.

V gene TRBV18 combines with J gene TRBJ1-3; the match to TRBD1 covers 9 bases. This CDR3 spans 17 amino acids. After removal of 2 bases from V and 2 bases from J, the junction contained 7 bases not matched to a gene. Germline assignment: CDR1 KGHSH and CDR2 LQKENI. The CDR3 is CASSPSRTGVTGNTIYF. DNA of the CDR3: TGTGCCAGCTCACCAAGTAGGACAGGGGTGACTGGAAACACCATATATTTT.

The chain couples TRBV12-5 to TRBJ2-7; 7 bases fit TRBD1. V lost 2 bases, J lost 3 bases, and 13 bases stayed unmatched. Germline lookup yields CDR1 LGHNT and CDR2 FRNRAP. CDR3 length: 17 residues. CDR3 DNA: TGTGCTAGTGGTTTGACCTCCGAGGGACAGCGAAGCTACGAGCAGTACTTC. Protein: CASGLTSEGQRSYEQYF.

The chain has TRBV5-1 and TRBJ2-7; perhaps TRBD1 as D (5 bases). Germline V CDR1 and CDR2: SGHRS, YFSETQ. V was trimmed by 6 bases and J by 4 bases, leaving 20 bases between them. This CDR3 has 15 amino acids. The CDR3 is CASIQNDRNGYEQYF. The CDR3, as DNA: TGCGCCAGCATCCAGAACGACAGAAACGGATACGAGCAGTACTTC. Using reference TRBV5-1 and TRBJ2-7 for the parts outside the CDR3, the full variable domain is KAGVTQTPRYLIKTRGQQVTLSCSPISGHRSVSWYQQTPGQGLQFLFEYFSETQRNKGNFPGRFSGRQFSNSRSEMNVSTLELGDSALYLCASIQNDRNGYEQYFGPGTRLTVT.

The genes are TRBV4-1 and TRBJ1-2; tentative D call: TRBD1 (6 bases). The CDR3 runs to 14 residues. V lost 0 bases, J lost 8 bases, and 13 bases lay in between. CDR1 MGHRA and CDR2 YSYEKL come from the germline V gene. CDR3 amino acids: CASSQDRGGQGYTF. CDR3 nucleotide sequence: TGCGCCAGCAGCCAAGATAGGGGGGGCCAAGGCTACACCTTC.

Only one count was recorded for this clone. The genes are TRBV6-5 and TRBJ2-7, with TRBD2 matching 7 bases. CDR3 length equals 12 residues. Germline CDR1 reads MNHEY; CDR2 reads SVGAGI. V lost 4 bases, J lost 6 bases, and 3 bases stayed unmatched. CDR3 sequence (DNA): TGTGCCAGCAGTTGGGGAGGGACCGAGCAGTACTTC. As protein: CASSWGGTEQYF.

The table lists this clone with a few counts. The gene calls are TRBV6-1 and TRBJ2-3; D may match TRBD1 or TRBD2 (5 bases each). Deletions cut 8 bases from V and 2 bases from J, with 14 bases between. The V gene's germline CDR1 is MNHNS and CDR2 SASEGT. The CDR3 length is 14 residues. The CDR3 nucleotides read TGTGCCAGCGCCGTTTTGGGGGACACAGATACGCAGTATTTT. Protein: CASAVLGDTDTQYF.

This sequence joins TRBV4-2 and TRBJ2-7, with 11 bases lining up with TRBD1. This CDR3 region has 16 residues. Trimming cost V 0 bases and J 10 bases; bases outside gene matches: 11. Germline V gives CDR1 LGHNA, CDR2 YNFKEQ. CDR3 residues: CASSQEGPDRGQFQYF. The CDR3 region has the DNA TGTGCCAGCAGCCAAGAGGGCCCGGACAGGGGGCAGTTTCAGTACTTC.

V usage is TRBV11-3 and J usage is TRBJ2-2; D assignment may be TRBD1 or TRBD2 (5 bases each). The V gene's germline CDR1 is SGHNT and CDR2 YENEEA. Deletions cut 3 bases from V and 1 base from J, with 9 bases between. The CDR3 consists of 15 residues. CDR3 loop: CASSFGTENTGELFF. The CDR3, as DNA: TGTGCCAGCAGCTTTGGGACGGAGAACACCGGGGAGCTGTTTTTT.

This clone appeared a few times. This rearrangement joins TRBV6-4 to TRBJ2-3, with 8 bases matching TRBD1. The J segment lost 0 bases and the V segment lost 5 bases, leaving 4 bases of the junction unmatched. Germline CDR1 reads MRHNA; CDR2 reads SNTAGT. CDR3 length: 15 residues. In DNA form, the CDR3 reads TGTGCCAGCAGTCCCCGGACAGGGAGCACAGATACGCAGTATTTT. Residues: CASSPRTGSTDTQYF.

This clone has only a few counts. The CDR3 spells CASSPTSGNTIYF. CDR3 DNA sequence: TGTGCCAGCAGCCCCACCTCTGGAAACACCATATATTTT. J is TRBJ1-3 and V is TRBV7-9; D gene ambiguous. The CDR3 sequence is 13 residues long. From germline, CDR1 is SEHNR and CDR2 FQNEAQ (reference sequence). Between the trimmed V and J ends, which lost 5 bases and 0 bases, there was a span of 5 bases.

This rearrangement joins TRBV6-5 to TRBJ2-1; 9 bases are shared with TRBD2. Germline lookup yields CDR1 MNHEY and CDR2 SVGAGI. J lost 7 bases, V lost 9 bases, and 10 bases had no gene match. The CDR3 is made up of 14 amino acids. The CDR3 reads CASIAAGGLNEQFF. The CDR3 DNA is TGTGCCAGTATAGCAGCGGGGGGTTTGAATGAGCAGTTCTTC.